The next 31 T cell receptor beta chains were all read from a single sample in a study of T cells in localized non-small cell lung cancer. Using immunoSEQ multiplex PCR, the repertoire was profiled, and TCRdb retains in-frame clones only, with some absent. Here the sample spans about 25,000 clones, 80% to 90% being singletons. The sample consisted of peripheral blood, taken before any cancer treatment. The source is a female donor of 60 years or more with stage I lung adenocarcinoma.

This chain connects TRBV7-8 to TRBJ2-2, with TRBD1 matching over 10 bases. After removal of 1 base from V and 6 bases from J, the junction contained 2 bases not matched to a gene. In germline, CDR1 is SGHVS, CDR2 FQNEAQ. This CDR3 spans 15 amino acids. The DNA of the CDR3 is TGTGCCAGCAGCTTAGAGGGGACAGGGGCCGGGGAGCTGTTTTTT. This gives the protein CASSLEGTGAGELFF. Filled out from reference TRBV7-8 and TRBJ2-2, the complete variable domain reads GAGVSQSPRYKVAKRGQDVALRCDPISGHVSLFWYQQALGQGPEFLTYFQNEAQLDKSGLPSDRFFAERPEGSVSTLKIQRTQQEDSAVYLCASSLEGTGAGELFFGEGSRLTVL.

This clone has just one count. The V gene is TRBV4-1, the J gene TRBJ2-7; 8 bases fit TRBD1. The junction had 5 bases not matched to a gene; V was cut back by 0 bases and J by 1 base. CDR1 is MGHRA and CDR2 is YSYEKL in the germline V gene. The CDR3 is 16 amino acids. CDR3 sequence reads: CASSQERTGRSYEQYF. As DNA, the CDR3 is TGCGCCAGCAGCCAAGAACGGACAGGGAGGTCCTACGAGCAGTACTTC.

The chain combines TRBV5-1 with TRBJ1-2; no definite D call. Germline V gives CDR1 SGHRS, CDR2 YFSETQ. The CDR3 has 13 residues. V gave up 0 bases and J gave up 5 bases, with 8 bases separating them. As DNA, the CDR3 is TGCGCCAGCAGCTTGGATGGGGAATATGGCTACACCTTC. As protein: CASSLDGEYGYTF.

The chain couples TRBV19 to TRBJ2-3; 7 nucleotides line up with TRBD1. With V trimmed by 4 bases and J by 5 bases, 3 bases remained unmatched. Germline-derived CDR1 and CDR2 are LNHDA and SQIVND (reference sequence). CDR3 length equals 13 residues. In nucleotides, the CDR3 is TGTGCCAGTAGTAATACAGGGGTAGATACGCAGTATTTT. It is translated as CASSNTGVDTQYF.

This clone came up a few times. The chain recombines TRBV30 with TRBJ2-3, with D hard to call. This CDR3 contains 12 residues. Between the trimmed V and J ends, which lost 0 bases and 4 bases, there was a span of 5 bases. The germline CDR1 and CDR2 sequences are GTSNPN and SVGIG (reference sequence). CDR3 sequence reads: CAWSVLADTQYF. The CDR3 nucleotides read TGTGCCTGGAGTGTACTGGCAGATACGCAGTATTTT.

The gene calls are TRBV10-3 and TRBJ2-3; possible D gene TRBD2, 6 bases. V was cut by 10 bases and J by 0 bases, with 20 bases left in between. The CDR3 spans 16 residues. Germline V gene sequence: CDR1 ENHRY, CDR2 SYGVKD. CDR3 nucleotide sequence: TGTGCCACCAGCTTTTTAGCGGAAACTAGCACAGATACGCAGTATTTT. This translates into CATSFLAETSTDTQYF.

Of note for this clone: An end of the junction does not agree with germline; a read error may underlie this. The V and J genes are TRBV30 and TRBJ2-7; 9 bases map to TRBD1. CDR1 is GTSNPN and CDR2 is SVGIG in the germline V gene (reference sequence). CDR3 length equals 11 residues. DNA of the CDR3: TGTGCCTGGAGCGGGGTGGGACAGGGATTCTTC. As protein: CAWSGVGQGFF.

The chain recombines TRBV11-2 with TRBJ2-2; D gene ambiguous. Germline V gene data show CDR1 as SGHAT and CDR2 as FQNNGV. V dropped 6 bases and J dropped 4 bases, with 9 bases sitting between them. This CDR3 spans 13 amino acids. The CDR3 loop reads CASRSWGTGELFF. The CDR3 region has the DNA TGTGCCAGCAGAAGTTGGGGCACCGGGGAGCTGTTTTTT.

The J gene is TRBJ1-2, the V gene TRBV2; D uncertain. The CDR3 runs 14 residues. The V gene lost 3 bases and the J gene lost 2 bases, with 10 bases spanning the gap. The germline V gene has CDR1 SNHLY and CDR2 FYNNEI. The CDR3 spells CASSEASWNYGYTF. CDR3 DNA sequence: TGTGCCAGCAGTGAGGCCAGCTGGAACTATGGCTACACCTTC.

V gene TRBV29-1 combines with J gene TRBJ1-1; D is undetermined. Trimming cost V 5 bases and J 4 bases, with 14 bases left between them. The CDR3 contains 13 residues. Looked up from germline, CDR1 is SQVTM and CDR2 is ANQGSEA. CDR3 coding DNA: TGCAGCGTTACTTTATGGTGGGGCACTGAAGCTTTCTTT. It yields the protein CSVTLWWGTEAFF.

The chain recombines TRBV19 with TRBJ1-6; no clear D gene. The CDR3 is made up of 12 amino acids. Trimming pared 7 bases from V and 4 bases from J, leaving 5 bases between. Germline CDR1 is LNHDA and CDR2 is SQIVND (reference sequence). The CDR3 spells CASTDYNSPLHF. The CDR3 region has the DNA TGTGCCAGTACAGATTATAATTCACCCCTCCACTTT.

This clone has a single count. The chain is built from TRBV9 and TRBJ2-2, with D possibly being TRBD1 or TRBD2 (5 bases each). The CDR3 has 16 residues. CDR1 and CDR2 from the germline V gene are SGDLS and YYNGEE. V lost 1 base to trimming and J lost 5 bases, with 15 bases between them. As DNA, the CDR3 is TGTGCCAGCAGCGTATCCCCGAGGGGCGAGACCGGGGAGCTGTTTTTT. Translation gives CASSVSPRGETGELFF.

DNA of the CDR3: TGTGCCAGCACGTCTGTCGAGGGGTACTATGGCTACACCTTC. This sequence encodes CASTSVEGYYGYTF. The V call is TRBV6-5, the J call TRBJ1-2, with a possible D match to TRBD1 (5 bases). This CDR3 has 14 residues. V lost 7 bases and J 3 bases, leaving 15 bases between the germline ends. Germline V CDR1 and CDR2: MNHEY, SVGAGI.

The V and J genes are TRBV6-1 and TRBJ2-5; 11 bases are shared with TRBD2. Germline loops: CDR1 MNHNS, CDR2 SASEGT. The CDR3 spans 17 residues. Germline trimming cut 1 base from V and 3 bases from J; bases unmatched to any gene: 7. CDR3 sequence (DNA): TGTGCCAGCAGTGAAGGCTGGGGGACTAGCGGAAAAGAGACCCAGTACTTC. Amino acids: CASSEGWGTSGKETQYF.

This chain links TRBV6-6 with TRBJ2-7, with D tentatively TRBD1 or TRBD2 (7 bases each). The V gene lost 4 bases and the J gene lost 1 base, with 14 bases spanning the gap. CDR1 and CDR2 (germline): MNHNY, SVGAGI (reference sequence). CDR3 length: 15 residues. CDR3 amino acids: CASSWGGQTSYEQYF. DNA for the CDR3: TGTGCCAGCAGTTGGGGGGGACAGACATCCTACGAGCAGTACTTC.

Only one count was recorded for this clone. The chain employs TRBV30 and TRBJ1-4; TRBD1 is a possible D gene (5 bases). The CDR3 loop spans 12 amino acids. Trimming pared 1 base from V and 9 bases from J, leaving 9 bases between. The germline CDR1 and CDR2 sequences are GTSNPN and SVGIG (reference sequence). CDR3 loop: CAWSGRGQKLFF. The CDR3 bases are TGTGCCTGGAGTGGGCGGGGCCAAAAACTGTTTTTT.

This chain uses TRBV19 with TRBJ2-2; D is unclear. This CDR3 has 14 residues. The V gene's germline CDR1 is LNHDA and CDR2 SQIVND (reference sequence). V lost 6 bases, J lost 5 bases, and 13 bases lay in between. As DNA, the CDR3 is TGTGCCAGTAGCATCCAGGTATTGACCGGGGAGCTGTTTTTT. Its protein product is CASSIQVLTGELFF.

The chain recombines TRBV11-2 with TRBJ2-7; D is possibly TRBD2 (5 bases). Trimming cost V 0 bases and J 2 bases, with 11 bases left between them. Germline values: CDR1 SGHAT, CDR2 FQNNGV. The CDR3 covers 15 residues. CDR3 loop: CASSLEAGPTYEQYF. CDR3 in DNA: TGTGCCAGCAGCTTAGAGGCGGGTCCTACCTACGAGCAGTACTTC.

This clone is a singleton in its sample. The chain links TRBV14 to TRBJ1-4; D may be TRBD1 (5 bases). This CDR3 comprises 15 residues. Trimming removed 2 bases from V and 3 bases from J, with 10 bases in between. Germline V CDR1 and CDR2: SGHDN, FVKESK. The CDR3 coding sequence is TGTGCCAGCAGCCAATTGGTGACAGCTAATGAAAAACTGTTTTTT. It encodes CASSQLVTANEKLFF. Full variable domain (missing parts from reference TRBV14 and TRBJ1-4): EAGVTQFPSHSVIEKGQTVTLRCDPISGHDNLYWYRRVMGKEIKFLLHFVKESKQDESGMPNNRFLAERTGGTYSTLKVQPAELEDSGVYFCASSQLVTANEKLFFGSGTQLSVL.

The J gene is TRBJ2-5, the V gene TRBV28; TRBD1 is a possible D gene (5 bases). V lost 1 base and J 5 bases, leaving 14 bases between the germline ends. In germline, CDR1 is MDHEN, CDR2 SYDVKM. The CDR3 is 15 residues long. The CDR3: CASSLSSRALETQYF. The CDR3 DNA sequence: TGTGCCAGCAGTTTATCTTCCAGGGCGTTGGAGACCCAGTACTTC.

The rearrangement joins TRBV6-5 to TRBJ1-1; TRBD1 matches 7 bases. The V gene's germline CDR1 is MNHEY and CDR2 SVGAGI. V dropped 0 bases and J dropped 8; count of bases not matched to a gene: 6. The CDR3 length is 14 residues. The CDR3: CASSYSETGKEAFF. CDR3 coding DNA: TGTGCCAGCAGTTACTCGGAGACAGGGAAGGAAGCTTTCTTT.

The rearrangement joins TRBV27 to TRBJ1-6; 9 nucleotides match TRBD1. Germline V CDR1 and CDR2: MNHEY, SMNVEV (reference sequence). This CDR3 spans 15 amino acids. The ends lost 2 bases at V and 10 bases at J; junction bases unmatched: 6. CDR3 bases: TGTGCCAGCAGTTTAGAATGGGACAGGGAATCACCCCTCCACTTT. Translation gives CASSLEWDRESPLHF.

The chain uses TRBV5-8 and TRBJ2-1, with 7 positions matching TRBD2. The CDR3 covers 14 residues. The trim removed 0 bases at V and 8 bases at J, leaving 5 bases unmatched. The V gene's germline CDR1 is SGHTS and CDR2 YDEGEE. This chain's CDR3 is CASSLGSSGDEQFF. CDR3 DNA sequence: TGTGCCAGCAGCTTGGGCTCTAGCGGCGATGAGCAGTTCTTC.

This chain uses TRBV6-1 with TRBJ1-1; D remains unclear. V lost 0 bases, J lost 1 base, and 12 bases lay in between. Germline CDR1 is MNHNS and CDR2 is SASEGT. The length of the CDR3 is 16 residues. CDR3 in amino acids: CASSEAHGRTNTEAFF. The CDR3 DNA follows: TGTGCCAGCAGTGAAGCTCATGGGAGGACGAACACTGAAGCTTTCTTT.

The rearrangement links TRBV4-1 to TRBJ1-1, with D possibly TRBD1 on 6 matching bases. Per the germline V gene, CDR1 is MGHRA and CDR2 is YSYEKL. There are 15 residues in the CDR3. The V and J ends lost 2 bases and 8 bases respectively, with 18 bases between them. CDR3 sequence: CASSQPDNRVAEAFF. CDR3 coding DNA: TGCGCCAGCAGCCAACCAGACAACAGGGTCGCGGAAGCTTTCTTT.

J is TRBJ1-1 and V is TRBV4-1; tentatively, D is TRBD1 (6 bases). V shed 0 bases and J shed 6 bases, with 23 bases lying between them. The CDR3 contains 18 residues. CDR1 is MGHRA and CDR2 is YSYEKL in the germline V gene. The CDR3 DNA reads as TGCGCCAGCAGCCAAGATGTTCTCGAAACAGGGAAAAGGGCTGAAGCTTTCTTT. Translation gives CASSQDVLETGKRAEAFF.

V is TRBV27 and J is TRBJ1-5; D perhaps matches TRBD1 (5 bases). The CDR3 contains 15 residues. V lost 2 bases and J lost 7, with 15 bases in between. The germline gives CDR1 MNHEY, CDR2 SMNVEV (reference sequence). CDR3 amino acids: CASSLTPGLEQPQHF. The CDR3, as DNA: TGTGCCAGCAGTTTAACCCCGGGACTTGAGCAGCCCCAGCATTTT.

This clone has only a few counts. CDR3 amino acids: CASSERQGAGNQPQHF. CDR3 bases: TGTGCCAGCAGTGAGAGACAGGGGGCAGGCAATCAGCCCCAGCATTTT. The J gene is TRBJ1-5, the V gene TRBV2; 10 nucleotides match TRBD1. The ends lost 3 bases at V and 2 bases at J; junction bases unmatched: 4. Germline CDR1 SNHLY, CDR2 FYNNEI. The CDR3 is 16 amino acids.

This chain uses TRBV6-5 with TRBJ2-2; D may correspond to TRBD1 or TRBD2 (6 bases each). Per the germline V gene, CDR1 is MNHEY and CDR2 is SVGAGI. The CDR3 totals 16 residues. The V gene lost 2 bases and the J gene lost 7 bases, with 17 bases spanning the gap. CDR3 protein: CASSYGVQGGGGELFF. In DNA form, the CDR3 reads TGTGCCAGCAGTTACGGGGTACAGGGAGGCGGCGGGGAGCTGTTTTTT.

V and J are TRBV9 and TRBJ1-3; D possibly corresponds to TRBD1 (5 bases). The CDR3 length is 15 residues. The V gene lost 3 bases and the J gene lost 0 bases, with 10 bases spanning the gap. Germline values: CDR1 SGDLS, CDR2 YYNGEE. CDR3 DNA: TGTGCCAGCAGCGCATCAGGGCTCTCTGGAAACACCATATATTTT. Protein product: CASSASGLSGNTIYF.

About this clone itself: One end of the junction fails to match germline, which may point to a read error. The chain employs TRBV7-7 and TRBJ2-3; unclear D gene. This CDR3 has 11 amino acids. In germline, CDR1 is SSHAT, CDR2 FNYEAQ (reference sequence). CDR3 nucleotides: TGTGCTAGCAGCTCATCAGATACGCAGTATTTT. It is translated as CASSSSDTQYF.